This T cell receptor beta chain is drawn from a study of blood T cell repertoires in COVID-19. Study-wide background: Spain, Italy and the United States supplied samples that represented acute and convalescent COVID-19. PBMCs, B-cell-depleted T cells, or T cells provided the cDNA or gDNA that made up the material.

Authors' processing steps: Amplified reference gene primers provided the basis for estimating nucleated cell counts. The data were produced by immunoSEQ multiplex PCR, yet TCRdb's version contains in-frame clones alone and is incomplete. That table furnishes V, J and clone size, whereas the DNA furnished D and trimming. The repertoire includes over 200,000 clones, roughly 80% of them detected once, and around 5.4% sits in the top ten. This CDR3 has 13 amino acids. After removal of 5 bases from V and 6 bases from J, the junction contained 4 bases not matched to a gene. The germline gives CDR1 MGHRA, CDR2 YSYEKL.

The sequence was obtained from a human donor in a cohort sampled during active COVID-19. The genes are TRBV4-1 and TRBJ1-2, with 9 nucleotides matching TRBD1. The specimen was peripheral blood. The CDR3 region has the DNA TGCGCCAGCAGCGGGCGGACAGGGGATGGCTACACCTTC. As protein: CASSGRTGDGYTF.